This TCR beta chain emerged from a study of shared clonotypes between healthy human individuals. Study-level information: Three CD4 naive, three CD4 memory, two CD8 naive and one CD8 memory plate were used per donor. General observations from the study: Sorted-subset samples were not fully sequenced, rarefaction indicated. Few donors restricted represented genetic and exposure-history diversity.

With regard to this clone: Its antigen remains unknown.

For sorted subsets, 200 ng DNA per replicate equaled roughly 30,000 T cell genomes. Data came from immunoSEQ multiplex PCR; TCRdb stores just in-frame clones and leaves some out. The sample records about 2.4 million clones, approximately 94% being singletons. Germline-derived CDR1 and CDR2 are SEHNR and FQNEAQ (reference sequence). The CDR3 sequence is 14 residues long. Trimming took off 5 bases at V and 1 base at J, with 11 bases between the two ends. Specimen: naive CD4+ T cells from PBMCs. Subset specified: CD45RA+ positively selected. The V and J genes are TRBV7-9 and TRBJ1-2; TRBD1 is a possible D gene (6 bases). The receptor's source is a man aged 18 to 30 in good health. Some clones in this sample may be carry-over from other donors' samples. The CDR3 DNA reads TGTGCCAGCAGCCCAGACAGGAGTAACTATGGCTACACCTTC. Translating it yields CASSPDRSNYGYTF.